This TCR beta chain was identified in a study of blood T cell repertoires in COVID-19. Germline lookup yields CDR1 SGHTS and CDR2 YDEGEE. Trimming took 6 bases from V and 4 from J; bases not matched to a gene: 7. The CDR3 is 15 residues long. This clone showed up just a few times. Only in-frame clones appear in the TCRdb table, and some are missing; sequencing was by immunoSEQ multiplex PCR. The table shows roughly 340,000 clones, with approximately 89% occurring only once. This receptor was identified in a man aged 40-49 years in a cohort exposed to, infected with or recovered from COVID-19 (not recorded which). Material: PBMCs or T cells enriched from blood (not recorded which). The chain is built from TRBV5-8 and TRBJ1-6; TRBD1 aligns across 7 bases. In DNA form, the CDR3 reads TGTGCCAGCATCGACCGGGACAGATATAATTCACCCCTCCACTTT. As protein: CASIDRDRYNSPLHF.